A selection of T cell receptor beta chains follows, all from one sample in a study of beta chain features in type 1 diabetes. Method: immunoSEQ multiplex PCR; TCRdb's copy keeps in-frame clones and lacks some. The data show tens of thousands of clones, roughly 30% seen once. The sequencing input was stem cell memory CD4+ T cells from blood. These receptors originate from a woman under 30 in good health. The CDR3 runs from the conserved cysteine through the conserved F or W. A D gene is named only where the DNA matches it firmly. Rows may omit the clone size; those that give it use once, few, many or a size class.

j_call clone_size d_call v_call cdr3_aa cdr3_nt
TRBJ1-2 . . TRBV20-1 CSVSGVGGYTF TGCAGTGTTAGCGGGGTAGGGGGCTACACCTTC
TRBJ2-1 few . TRBV7-2 CASSLALGGAYNEQFF TGTGCCAGCAGCTTAGCGCTGGGCGGGGCCTACAATGAGCAGTTCTTC
TRBJ2-3 . TRBD2 TRBV7-9 CASSKLAATDTQYF TGTGCCAGCAGCAAACTAGCGGCCACAGATACGCAGTATTTT
TRBJ2-2 . TRBD1 TRBV28 CASSFLDRGTGELFF TGTGCCAGCAGTTTCCTCGACAGGGGAACCGGGGAGCTGTTTTTT
TRBJ1-6 . . TRBV25-1 CASSDSWTARNSPLHF TGTGCCAGCAGTGACTCCTGGACAGCGAGAAATTCACCCCTCCACTTT
TRBJ1-2 . TRBD1 TRBV2 CASSSRGPVYGYTF TGTGCCAGCAGTTCCAGGGGGCCTGTTTATGGCTACACCTTC
TRBJ2-6 . . TRBV19 CASGAGRSGANVLTF TGTGCCAGTGGGGCAGGAAGGTCCGGGGCCAACGTCCTGACTTTC
TRBJ1-1 . TRBD1 TRBV30 CAWRGDRENTEAFF TGTGCCTGGAGGGGAGACAGGGAGAACACTGAAGCTTTCTTT
TRBJ1-1 once . TRBV11-3 CASRRSMNTEAFF TGTGCCAGCAGACGGTCGATGAACACTGAAGCTTTCTTT
TRBJ2-3 . TRBD1 TRBV18 CASSGTQQGAGDTQYF TGTGCCAGCTCAGGAACCCAACAGGGGGCTGGAGATACGCAGTATTTT
TRBJ2-6 . TRBD2 TRBV11-3 CASKRLAESSGANVLTF TGTGCCAGCAAACGACTAGCTGAGAGCTCTGGGGCCAACGTCCTGACTTTC
TRBJ2-7 few TRBD2 TRBV10-2 CASSELAGANEQYF TGCGCCAGCAGTGAGTTGGCGGGAGCAAACGAGCAGTACTTC